This TCR beta chain was recovered during a study of vaccination and CD4 T cells after COVID-19 (dated by TCRdb to between 2021 and 2023). At the level of the whole study: Convalescent patients had a positive SARS-CoV-2 result on nasal swab PCR, and of these patients, 8 or 9 had mild disease and one had severe disease. Post-COVID blood samples from convalescent patients were collected a median of around 100 days after diagnosis, with a range of 35 to 161 days. Two doses of either the Pfizer-BioNTech BNT162b2 vaccine (n=8) or the Moderna mRNA-1273 vaccine (n=2) were administered to participants. In some eleven COVID-19 convalescent patients and a handful of infection-naive healthy vaccine recipients, researchers compared the spike-specific CD4+ TCR repertoire from before mRNA vaccination with the repertoire from after. Overlapping spike peptide pools from SARS-CoV-2 and from the common cold coronaviruses HCoV-NL63, HCoV-OC43 and HCoV-229E were used as culture stimuli. Post-vaccine blood samples were obtained a median of about 77 days after the second vaccine dose, with a range of about 14 to 250 days. As controls, cultures received a CEFX viral epitope pool (the positive control), an HIV-1 Nef peptide pool (the negative control), or no peptide at all. Six males and four females were included in the convalescent cohort, with two Hispanic individuals, seven Caucasians, two Asians and one multiracial person represented.

The library was produced with PCR. DNA from cultured CD4+ T cells was subjected to TCR sequencing with the Oncomine TCR Beta short-read assay at the Johns Hopkins FTIC core. The QIAamp micro DNA kit was used to extract genomic DNA from the cultured CD4+ T cells. The Oncomine TCR Beta libraries from cultured CD4+ T cells were pooled using unique dual indexes and then sequenced on an Illumina iSeq 100. The study's own analysis went as follows. Non-productive sequences were removed, and CDR3s that did not start with C, did not end with F or W, or were shorter than 7 amino acids were discarded. The MANAFEST web application identified antigen-specific clonotypes by comparing peptide-stimulated wells against reference wells and other culture wells. For a clone to be called positive, the clone needed an FDR below 0.05, an odds ratio above 5, and a productive frequency above 0.1% in at least two of three replicate wells. Clonotypes that were significantly expanded in both SARS-CoV-2 spike wells and at least one common cold coronavirus spike condition were defined as cross-reactive. Similarity between CDR3 sequences was evaluated in R version 3.6.1 using Levenshtein distances (stringdist) and unrooted phylogenetic trees (ape). TCRdb ran its own pipeline on the public reads, namely fastp trimming at Q25 and MiXCR clone calling, and kept in-frame beta chains. CDR3 protein duplicates are merged, each entry listing the most common genes and DNA. Clone size and V and J calls follow TCRdb, not the original study. Present in this sample are over 15,000 distinct CDR3 sequences, 65% to 85% of which were seen just once. The top ten clonotypes cover approximately 4.6% of the sample.

This clonotype appeared a single time. No antigen is known for it. Within one base of it there is no much larger clone, and no base qualities were kept. On its own, one read is weak support. This sample's treatment or condition label indicates: roughly 10-day PBMC culture with coronavirus spike peptide pools or control peptides (ViraFEST assay). The study used the ViraFEST assay, which expanded antigen-specific T cells with peptide pools and then identified expanded clonotypes by TCR sequencing. Positive SARS-CoV-2 PCR tests in the convalescent patients dated from March to December 2020, before Alpha, Beta and Delta variants emerged in the United States. Approximately 1.8 million PBMCs per well were cultured in IMDM with 5% human AB serum and 8.5 to 10 IU/ml IL-2, plus 10 ug/ml peptide pools. Half of the culture medium was replaced with fresh IL-2-containing medium on days 3 and 7. CD4+ T cells were isolated after approximately eleven days of culture through negative selection using the EasySep CD4+ T cell isolation kit. Ficoll-Paque Plus gradient centrifugation was used to isolate PBMCs from whole blood, and the isolated PBMCs were then either used fresh or cryopreserved at -140C. Culture conditions were generally each tested in triplicate wells.

Overall study results and their limits: Nearly all vaccine-specific clones in convalescent patients (304 of 307) were mono-reactive for SARS-CoV-2 spike rather than cross-reactive with common cold coronaviruses. The study included relatively few convalescent patients and did not analyze early timepoints after natural infection. In convalescent patients, a median around 84% of post-vaccine SARS-CoV-2-reactive clones were detected only after vaccination, and vaccine-specific priming was suggested by this finding. The median count of SARS-CoV-2-reactive clonotypes went up from approximately 20 after infection to 38 after vaccination, although the change was not significant.

Trimming costs V 1 base and J 2 bases, and their ends lie 15 bases apart. The CDR3 runs 17 amino acids, cysteine and phenylalanine included. Only CDR3 DNA remains: 51 bases, in frame from the first base. According to the germline V gene, CDR1 reads SGHAT and CDR2 reads FQNNGV. The chain joins TRBV11-2 to TRBJ1-5, with the D segment identity uncertain. The TCR comes from a human donor who had recovered from COVID-19. Sequencing was carried out using CD4+ T cells from blood, cultured in vitro. This receptor has the CDR3 CASSLGSGIGGNQPQHF. The nucleotide sequence reads as follows: TGTGCCAGCAGCTTAGGGTCGGGGATCGGCGGCAATCAGCCCCAGCATTTT.